Following are 14 T cell receptor beta chains from one sample sequenced in a study of cytomegalovirus exposure and HLA in healthy donors (dated by TCRdb to about 2017). Library creation used the immunoSEQ multiplex PCR assay. The multiplex PCR relied on a mix of 60 forward primers for TCR Vbeta segments and 13 reverse primers for TCR Jbeta segments. Entries here come from immuneACCESS through TCRdb and include only in-frame sequences with V and J called. Some clones fail to appear in such tables; in the studies checked, an unresolved V gene covers under half of the shortfall, and the cause of the remainder is unknown. The sample data list 150,000 to 200,000 clones, and around 79% of these were observed just once. The biggest ten clones account for over 0.95% of the sample. Sample: PBMCs. Receptors originate from a woman aged 50 to 60 in good health and CMV-seropositive.

This clone was seen once. V gene TRBV4-1 combines with J gene TRBJ2-7, with a tentative D call TRBD1 (6 bases). In germline, CDR1 is MGHRA, CDR2 YSYEKL. The CDR3 covers 13 residues. V was clipped by 8 bases and J by 9 bases, with 20 bases between them. CDR3 region: CASEDSTPNGQYF. The CDR3 region has the DNA TGCGCCAGCGAGGACAGTACGCCTAATGGGCAGTACTTC.

The rearrangement links TRBV7-8 to TRBJ2-3, with 12 bases identical to TRBD2. V gave up 4 bases and J gave up 4 bases; unmatched junction bases: 6. Germline V gene lookup returns CDR1 SGHVS and CDR2 FQNEAQ. The CDR3 extends over 16 amino acids. CDR3 nucleotides: TGTGCCAGCAGCTCCCTACTAGCGGGGGGACCAGATACGCAGTATTTT. Protein sequence: CASSSLLAGGPDTQYF. The variable domain in full, with the rest retrieved from reference TRBV7-8 and TRBJ2-3, is GAGVSQSPRYKVAKRGQDVALRCDPISGHVSLFWYQQALGQGPEFLTYFQNEAQLDKSGLPSDRFFAERPEGSVSTLKIQRTQQEDSAVYLCASSSLLAGGPDTQYFGPGTRLTVL.

This chain links TRBV2 with TRBJ2-5; D is unresolved. Trimming shortened V by 6 bases and J by 4 bases, and 15 bases separated the two germline ends. This CDR3 is 14 amino acids long. The germline CDR1 and CDR2 sequences are SNHLY and FYNNEI. The CDR3 bases are TGTGCCAGCAGCTCCGCGGTCGAACGAGAGACCCAGTACTTC. This translates into CASSSAVERETQYF.

This rearrangement joins TRBV28 to TRBJ1-4, with D tentatively TRBD1 (6 bases). V lost 3 bases, J lost 8 bases, and 13 bases lay in between. Germline V gives CDR1 MDHEN, CDR2 SYDVKM. This CDR3 comprises 14 residues. This chain's CDR3 is CASSFQGSNEKLFF. CDR3 nucleotides: TGTGCCAGCAGTTTCCAGGGGTCAAACGAAAAACTGTTTTTT.

J is TRBJ1-2 and V is TRBV18, with D possibly TRBD1 on 5 matching bases. V was cut by 4 bases and J by 6 bases, with 12 bases left in between. The CDR3 runs 13 residues. Germline V gene lookup returns CDR1 KGHSH and CDR2 LQKENI. DNA of the CDR3: TGTGCCAGCTCACAGCCCAAAGGGGATGGCTACACCTTC. This sequence encodes CASSQPKGDGYTF. Drawing the rest from reference TRBV18 and TRBJ1-2, the complete variable domain is NAGVMQNPRHLVRRRGQEARLRCSPMKGHSHVYWYRQLPEEGLKFMVYLQKENIIDESGMPKERFSAEFPKEGPSILRIQQVVRGDSAAYFCASSQPKGDGYTFGSGTRLTVV.

This sequence joins TRBV6-1 and TRBJ2-7; 8 bases agree with TRBD1. The CDR3 extends over 16 amino acids. Germline CDR1 is MNHNS and CDR2 is SASEGT. After removal of 4 bases from V and 3 bases from J, the junction contained 11 bases not matched to a gene. This chain's CDR3 is CASSGPTGGEFYEQYF. CDR3 in DNA: TGTGCCAGCAGTGGTCCTACAGGGGGAGAATTCTACGAGCAGTACTTC.

This chain connects TRBV25-1 to TRBJ1-5; 7 bases align to TRBD1. The germline V gene encodes CDR1 MGHDK and CDR2 SYGVNS. The CDR3 is 14 residues long. The V and J ends lost 5 bases and 7 bases, in that order; junction bases with no gene match: 8. The CDR3 loop is CASSQTGRGQPQHF. The CDR3 nucleotides read TGTGCCAGCAGTCAGACAGGGCGAGGACAGCCCCAGCATTTT.

The J gene is TRBJ1-6, the V gene TRBV28; TRBD1 matches 9 bases. This CDR3 is 16 amino acids long. The germline V gene encodes CDR1 MDHEN and CDR2 SYDVKM. V lost 5 bases and J lost 6; bases outside the gene matches: 8. CDR3 sequence reads: CASSLQGAGVNSPLHF. The CDR3 nucleotides read TGTGCCAGCAGTCTACAGGGGGCTGGAGTTAATTCACCCCTCCACTTT.

V and J are TRBV5-1 and TRBJ1-6; D is unclear. V gave up 5 bases and J gave up 0 bases, with 9 bases separating them. CDR1 is SGHRS and CDR2 is YFSETQ in the germline V gene. The CDR3 length is 15 residues. CDR3 sequence: CASRTESSYNSPLHF. As DNA, the CDR3 is TGCGCCAGCAGAACGGAGAGCTCCTATAATTCACCCCTCCACTTT.

The chain links TRBV6-6 to TRBJ2-7; the D gene is possibly TRBD1 (6 bases). The germline V and J ends were trimmed by 7 bases and 8 bases, with 18 bases remaining between them. This CDR3 comprises 13 residues. Germline V CDR1 and CDR2: MNHNY, SVGAGI (reference sequence). CDR3 DNA sequence: TGTGCCAGCACCAAGGCCAACAGGGAGCAGCAGTACTTC. Its protein product is CASTKANREQQYF.

The chain has TRBV19 and TRBJ1-1, with D hard to call. The CDR3 sequence is 16 residues long. V dropped 8 bases and J dropped 1 base, with 20 bases sitting between them. Germline loops: CDR1 LNHDA, CDR2 SQIVND (reference sequence). DNA of the CDR3: TGTGCCAGTGCGTATTTTGGCCATTCGGGGAACACTGAAGCTTTCTTT. Residues: CASAYFGHSGNTEAFF.

This clone has only one observation. This sequence joins TRBV4-1 and TRBJ1-1; 9 bases agree with TRBD1. CDR1 MGHRA and CDR2 YSYEKL come from the germline V gene. This CDR3 comprises 17 residues. The V gene end was trimmed by 3 bases and the J gene end by 5 bases; junction bases not matched to a gene: 13. CDR3 in DNA: TGCGCCAGCAGCCAGGGTCAAGGACAGGGGTTTATAACTGAAGCTTTCTTT. Protein: CASSQGQGQGFITEAFF.

This chain joins TRBV29-1 and TRBJ2-3; 7 positions agree with TRBD1. The germline V gene has CDR1 SQVTM and CDR2 ANQGSEA. The CDR3 sequence is 14 residues long. Trimming cost V 4 bases and J 2 bases; bases outside gene matches: 6. CDR3 DNA sequence: TGCAGCGTTGGACAGGGACAAGTCACAGATACGCAGTATTTT. Translation: CSVGQGQVTDTQYF.

Only one count was recorded for this clone. The V and J genes are TRBV7-8 and TRBJ1-4; 7 bases agree with TRBD1. Germline trimming cut 2 bases from V and 8 bases from J; bases unmatched to any gene: 8. This CDR3 has 15 residues. CDR1 is SGHVS and CDR2 is FQNEAQ in the germline V gene. The CDR3 is CASSLFRGPGEKLFF. The CDR3 DNA is TGTGCCAGCAGCTTATTTAGGGGGCCTGGGGAAAAACTGTTTTTT.